The 9 T cell receptor beta chains in this list originate from one sample, sequenced in a study of cytomegalovirus exposure and HLA in healthy donors. Some clones are missing from TCRdb's copy, which holds only in-frame ones; the method was immunoSEQ multiplex PCR. The sample lists under 250,000 clones, about 89% occurring once. The sample comprised PBMCs. The origin of the receptors is a woman between 18 and 29 years old in good health and CMV-seronegative.

The V and J genes are TRBV30 and TRBJ2-1; 7 nucleotides match TRBD2. The CDR3 length is 14 residues. The V gene end was trimmed by 3 bases and the J gene end by 7 bases; junction bases not matched to a gene: 9. Germline V gives CDR1 GTSNPN, CDR2 SVGIG (reference sequence). CDR3 bases: TGTGCCTGGAGCGTAACTAGCGTCCGGAATGAGCAGTTCTTC. This encodes CAWSVTSVRNEQFF.

The V gene is TRBV11-2, the J gene TRBJ1-2; 8 bases are a match to TRBD1. CDR1 and CDR2 from the germline V gene are SGHAT and FQNNGV. V gave up 2 bases and J gave up 4 bases; unmatched junction bases: 3. The CDR3 extends over 14 amino acids. CDR3: CASSLNRGTYGYTF. In DNA, the CDR3 is TGTGCCAGCAGCTTAAACAGGGGGACCTATGGCTACACCTTC.

This clone was seen a few times. The rearrangement uses TRBV5-1 and TRBJ1-1; 8 nucleotides match TRBD1. The length of the CDR3 is 14 residues. Germline V gene data show CDR1 as SGHRS and CDR2 as YFSETQ. With 5 bases clipped from V and 3 bases from J, the junction kept 6 bases outside the gene matches. The CDR3 region is CASSWQGADTEAFF. CDR3 nucleotide sequence: TGCGCCAGCAGTTGGCAGGGGGCCGACACTGAAGCTTTCTTT.

The count of this clone is one. This chain connects TRBV30 to TRBJ2-1; TRBD2 matches 10 bases. Per the germline V gene, CDR1 is GTSNPN and CDR2 is SVGIG (reference sequence). V shed 6 bases, J shed 4 bases, and the junction held 3 bases outside the gene matches. The CDR3 covers 13 residues. CDR3 region: CACHSGGYNEQFF. The CDR3 DNA sequence: TGTGCCTGTCATAGCGGGGGGTACAATGAGCAGTTCTTC.

The J gene is TRBJ1-1, the V gene TRBV28; TRBD1 is a possible D gene (5 bases). Germline V lookup: CDR1 MDHEN, CDR2 SYDVKM. V dropped 4 bases and J dropped 0 bases, with 15 bases sitting between them. The CDR3 consists of 16 residues. The CDR3 spells CASSSGSGNMNTEAFF. CDR3 nucleotides: TGTGCCAGCAGTTCTGGTTCAGGGAACATGAACACTGAAGCTTTCTTT. The variable domain in full, with the rest retrieved from reference TRBV28 and TRBJ1-1, is DVKVTQSSRYLVKRTGEKVFLECVQDMDHENMFWYRQDPGLGLRLIYFSYDVKMKEKGDIPEGYSVSREKKERFSLILESASTNQTSMYLCASSSGSGNMNTEAFFGQGTRLTVV.

This chain connects TRBV7-9 to TRBJ1-3, with D possibly matching TRBD1 (6 bases). The ends were cut back, 1 base at V and 8 bases at J, with 21 bases in the middle. The CDR3 length is 17 residues. Germline CDR1 is SEHNR and CDR2 is FQNEAQ (reference sequence). In DNA, the CDR3 is TGTGCCAGCAGCTTAGACTCCGTTGGACAGCCAGAGGACACCATATATTTT. Translating it yields CASSLDSVGQPEDTIYF.

The CDR3 DNA follows: TGTGCCAGCAGCCAGGGCTCCGGGGCCAACGTCCTGACTTTC. As protein: CASSQGSGANVLTF. V and J are TRBV6-1 and TRBJ2-6, with D perhaps matching TRBD1 (5 bases). Germline V gene lookup returns CDR1 MNHNS and CDR2 SASEGT. V was clipped by 6 bases and J by 4 bases, with 10 bases between them. The CDR3 has 14 amino acids.

This rearrangement joins TRBV30 to TRBJ2-3, with D possibly being TRBD1 (6 bases). Per germline, CDR1 GTSNPN and CDR2 SVGIG (reference sequence). The V end lost 0 bases, the J end lost 5 bases, and 15 bases lay between the germline ends. CDR3 length: 15 residues. CDR3 coding DNA: TGTGCCTGGAGTGTACAGGGCCAGTTGCGAGATACGCAGTATTTT. Translation: CAWSVQGQLRDTQYF.

This clone has just one count. V usage is TRBV19 and J usage is TRBJ2-2, with 9 bases aligning to TRBD2. The CDR3 has 16 amino acids. J lost 7 bases, V lost 6 bases, and 12 bases had no gene match. Germline lookup yields CDR1 LNHDA and CDR2 SQIVND (reference sequence). DNA for the CDR3: TGTGCCAGTAGCGACCGCGGGAGGGCCTGGGGCGGGGAGCTGTTTTTT. This encodes CASSDRGRAWGGELFF. Full variable domain (missing parts from reference TRBV19 and TRBJ2-2): DGGITQSPKYLFRKEGQNVTLSCEQNLNHDAMYWYRQDPGQGLRLIYYSQIVNDFQKGDIAEGYSVSREKKESFPLTVTSAQKNPTAFYLCASSDRGRAWGGELFFGEGSRLTVL.